These 22 T cell receptor beta chains were all obtained from the same sample, sequenced in a study of shared clonotypes between healthy human individuals. The method was immunoSEQ multiplex PCR; TCRdb's version includes in-frame clones alone and lacks a portion of them. The sample consists of 330,000 or so clones, roughly 70% of them appearing once. The specimen sequenced was memory CD4+ T cells sorted from blood. Sample subset: CD45RA-negative fraction. These receptors originate from a man between 25 and 39 years old in good health.

Comments on this clone: The same CDR3 arises from other DNA sequences in this sample as well. The chain links TRBV7-2 to TRBJ2-1, with TRBD1 as a possible D gene (6 bases). This CDR3 has 15 amino acids. The germline V and J ends were trimmed by 2 bases and 1 base, with 9 bases remaining between them. Germline V gene data show CDR1 as SGHTA and CDR2 as FQGNSA. The DNA for the CDR3 is TGTGCCAGCAGCTTATCAGGGGCGTCCTACAATGAGCAGTTCTTC. Protein sequence: CASSLSGASYNEQFF.

The V and J genes are TRBV2 and TRBJ2-1, with D perhaps assigned TRBD1 or TRBD2 (5 bases each). There are 12 residues in the CDR3. The germline V gene encodes CDR1 SNHLY and CDR2 FYNNEI. V was pared by 5 bases and J by 13 bases, with 15 bases between. The CDR3 protein is CASSPSGPLQFF. Written as DNA, the CDR3 is TGTGCCAGCAGTCCCTCGGGACCACTCCAGTTCTTC.

This clone came up once. The chain joins TRBV6-5 to TRBJ2-1; possibly TRBD1 or TRBD2 for D (6 bases each). Germline V gene lookup returns CDR1 MNHEY and CDR2 SVGAGI. Trimming took off 5 bases at V and 2 bases at J, with 13 bases between the two ends. This CDR3 is built from 15 residues. The CDR3 spells CASSATRGTYNEQFF. The DNA of the CDR3 is TGTGCCAGCAGTGCGACTAGGGGGACCTACAATGAGCAGTTCTTC.

V usage is TRBV18 and J usage is TRBJ2-3; the D is unclear. CDR1 is KGHSH and CDR2 is LQKENI in the germline V gene. Deletions cut 3 bases from V and 8 bases from J, with 15 bases between. CDR3 length equals 14 residues. CDR3 protein: CASSPQSPPTTQYF. CDR3 in DNA: TGTGCCAGCTCACCCCAATCCCCACCCACTACGCAGTATTTT.

The rearrangement joins TRBV4-1 to TRBJ2-7; a weak D match, TRBD2 (5 bases). The V gene lost 1 base and the J gene lost 0 bases, with 7 bases spanning the gap. The germline V gene has CDR1 MGHRA and CDR2 YSYEKL. The CDR3 covers 14 residues. This chain's CDR3 is CASSQGGSSYEQYF. Here the CDR3 DNA reads TGCGCCAGCAGCCAAGGAGGGAGCTCCTACGAGCAGTACTTC.

The chain joins TRBV19 to TRBJ2-6; 10 nucleotides align to TRBD1. J gave up 2 bases and V 5 bases, and 3 bases lay outside the gene matches. The CDR3 runs to 16 residues. Germline V gives CDR1 LNHDA, CDR2 SQIVND (reference sequence). The DNA of the CDR3 is TGTGCCAGTAGTGGGACAGGGGTGGCTGGGGCCAACGTCCTGACTTTC. Residues: CASSGTGVAGANVLTF.

CDR3 loop: CASSQEVSHSRTDTQYF. In DNA, the CDR3 is TGCGCCAGCAGCCAAGAGGTTAGCCACAGTCGTACAGATACGCAGTATTTT. V usage is TRBV4-3 and J usage is TRBJ2-3; D is uncertain. Trimming shortened V by 0 bases and J by 3 bases, and 16 bases separated the two germline ends. The CDR3 spans 17 residues. CDR1 is LGHNA, CDR2 YSLEER, per germline.

The chain couples TRBV28 to TRBJ2-1, with 13 bases fitting TRBD2. V gave up 7 bases and J gave up 7 bases; unmatched junction bases: 13. Germline CDR1 MDHEN, CDR2 SYDVKM. This CDR3 has 17 residues. The DNA for the CDR3 is TGTGCCAGCACCCACGGGACTAGCGGGAACGGTTGGAATGAGCAGTTCTTC. Translation: CASTHGTSGNGWNEQFF.

V and J are TRBV11-2 and TRBJ2-7, with TRBD1 identical over 8 bases. The CDR3 has 14 residues. In germline, CDR1 is SGHAT, CDR2 FQNNGV. V lost 5 bases to trimming and J lost 3 bases; unmatched junction nucleotides: 6. The CDR3 region is CASSIGQGGYEQYF. Written as DNA, the CDR3 is TGTGCCAGCAGCATCGGACAGGGAGGCTACGAGCAGTACTTC.

V and J are TRBV5-4 and TRBJ1-5; maybe TRBD1 (6 bases). V lost 5 bases and J lost 0, with 15 bases in between. Per the germline V gene, CDR1 is SGHNT and CDR2 is YYREEE (reference sequence). The length of the CDR3 is 16 residues. The CDR3, as DNA: TGTGCCAGCAGACGAGGGGGTCTATATAGCAATCAGCCCCAGCATTTT. Its protein product is CASRRGGLYSNQPQHF.

CDR3 region: CSLCQREADTQYF. CDR3 DNA sequence: TGTTCCCTATGCCAGCGGGAGGCAGATACGCAGTATTTT. The genes are TRBV30 and TRBJ2-3, with 9 bases lining up with TRBD2. Germline-derived CDR1 and CDR2 are GTSNPN and SVGIG (reference sequence). The CDR3 has 13 residues.

The rearrangement links TRBV28 to TRBJ2-1; a possible D gene is TRBD2 (5 bases). The CDR3 is 15 residues long. Trimming pared 7 bases from V and 3 bases from J, leaving 16 bases between. Per the germline V gene, CDR1 is MDHEN and CDR2 is SYDVKM. Here the CDR3 reads CASTPSKGDYNEQFF. The CDR3 coding sequence is TGTGCCAGCACCCCATCGAAGGGAGACTACAATGAGCAGTTCTTC.

This clone was detected once. The chain has TRBV10-3 and TRBJ2-7; 12 nucleotides match TRBD2. The CDR3 has 14 amino acids. Looked up from germline, CDR1 is ENHRY and CDR2 is SYGVKD. V was clipped by 6 bases and J by 6 bases; unmatched bases: 6. The CDR3 reads CAIRKTSGSLEQYF. The CDR3 DNA is TGTGCCATCAGAAAGACTAGCGGGAGTCTCGAGCAGTACTTC.

CDR3 in amino acids: CASGQVAANYGYTF. The CDR3 coding sequence is TGTGCCAGCGGACAGGTGGCAGCTAACTATGGCTACACCTTC. The V gene is TRBV28, the J gene TRBJ1-2, with 7 bases matching TRBD1. Germline CDR1 and CDR2: MDHEN and SYDVKM. The CDR3 extends over 14 amino acids. Trimming at V came to 8 bases and at J to 0 bases, leaving 6 bases not matched to a gene.

V and J are TRBV7-2 and TRBJ2-1; 13 bases are shared with TRBD2. Germline assignment: CDR1 SGHTA and CDR2 FQGNSA. The V gene end was trimmed by 6 bases and the J gene end by 7 bases; junction bases not matched to a gene: 6. This CDR3 region has 15 residues. This CDR3 reads CASRLAGGPGNEQFF. CDR3 in DNA: TGTGCCAGCAGACTAGCGGGAGGGCCAGGAAATGAGCAGTTCTTC.

This chain connects TRBV6-5 to TRBJ1-1; 8 positions match TRBD1. Germline V gives CDR1 MNHEY, CDR2 SVGAGI. The CDR3 totals 14 residues. The V gene end was trimmed by 6 bases and the J gene end by 11 bases; junction bases not matched to a gene: 14. In DNA form, the CDR3 reads TGTGCCAGCAGGGAACTACAGGGGGTTCGATGGGCTTTCTTT. Protein product: CASRELQGVRWAFF.

The chain carries TRBV7-2 and TRBJ2-1; no clear D. Germline V gives CDR1 SGHTA, CDR2 FQGNSA. The CDR3 contains 15 residues. The V end was cut by 3 bases, the J end by 4 bases, with 13 bases between. This chain's CDR3 is CASSLGSSNYNEQFF. As DNA, the CDR3 is TGTGCCAGCAGCTTGGGTAGCAGCAATTACAATGAGCAGTTCTTC.

The chain links TRBV5-1 to TRBJ2-7; 9 bases fit TRBD2. Trimming cost V 1 base and J 5 bases; bases outside gene matches: 10. The germline CDR1 and CDR2 sequences are SGHRS and YFSETQ. The CDR3 sequence is 16 residues long. For the CDR3, the DNA is TGCGCCAGCAGCTTGATTGGTAGCGGGAGAGTAAACGAGCAGTACTTC. Translated: CASSLIGSGRVNEQYF.

The V and J genes are TRBV11-2 and TRBJ2-7; D may be TRBD1 or TRBD2 (5 bases each). CDR3 length: 16 residues. CDR1 and CDR2 from the germline V gene are SGHAT and FQNNGV. The V end lost 0 bases, the J end lost 2 bases, and 14 bases lay between the germline ends. CDR3: CASSLDRSQGAYEQYF. The CDR3, as DNA: TGTGCCAGCAGCTTAGATCGTAGTCAGGGAGCCTACGAGCAGTACTTC. The full variable domain, its missing parts supplied by reference TRBV11-2 and TRBJ2-7, is EAGVAQSPRYKIIEKRQSVAFWCNPISGHATLYWYQQILGQGPKLLIQFQNNGVVDDSQLPKDRFSAERLKGVDSTLKIQPAKLEDSAVYLCASSLDRSQGAYEQYFGPGTRLTVT.

Worth noting for this clone: A much bigger clone sits one base away, suggesting this may be a read error. Within the sample, other DNA sequences also encode this same CDR3. V usage is TRBV10-3 and J usage is TRBJ2-7; D may be TRBD2 (6 bases). Germline V gives CDR1 ENHRY, CDR2 SYGVKD. The CDR3 covers 13 residues. The CDR3 sequence is CAISEPGLYEQYF. The CDR3 DNA is TGTGCCATCAGTGAGCCGGGACTCTACGAGCAATACTTC.

The V call is TRBV28, the J call TRBJ1-5; D ambiguous. The CDR3 covers 14 residues. Trimming removed 8 bases at V and 11 bases at J, with 22 bases between. Per germline, CDR1 MDHEN and CDR2 SYDVKM. DNA of the CDR3: TGTGCCAGCTCTCTGGGTCGGGCGGGAGGGTCCCAGCATTTT. Its translation is CASSLGRAGGSQHF.

The chain carries TRBV29-1 and TRBJ2-3; 8 bases align to TRBD1. V lost 1 base, J lost 6 bases, and 12 bases stayed unmatched. Germline lookup yields CDR1 SQVTM and CDR2 ANQGSEA. The length of the CDR3 is 16 residues. The CDR3: CSVEAVRGQGGDTQYF. DNA of the CDR3: TGCAGCGTTGAAGCGGTTAGAGGACAGGGTGGGGATACGCAGTATTTT.